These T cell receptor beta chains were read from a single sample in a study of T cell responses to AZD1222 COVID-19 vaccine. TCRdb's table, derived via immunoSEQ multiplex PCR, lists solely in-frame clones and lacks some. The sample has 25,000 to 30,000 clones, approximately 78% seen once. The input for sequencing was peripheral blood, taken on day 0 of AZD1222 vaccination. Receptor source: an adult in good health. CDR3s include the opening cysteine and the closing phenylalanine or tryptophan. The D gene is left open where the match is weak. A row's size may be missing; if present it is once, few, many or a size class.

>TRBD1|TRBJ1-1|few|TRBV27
CASRTGEAEAFF
TGTGCCAGCAGAACAGGGGAGGCTGAAGCTTTCTTT
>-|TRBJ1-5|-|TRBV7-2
CASSLSNQPQHF
TGTGCCAGCAGCTTGAGCAATCAGCCCCAGCATTTT
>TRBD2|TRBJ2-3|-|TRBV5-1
CASSPERGGLRDTQYF
TGCGCCAGCAGCCCGGAGCGGGGGGGGCTTCGTGATACGCAGTATTTT
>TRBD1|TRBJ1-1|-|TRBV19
CASSPGQGKTEAFF
TGTGCCAGTTCTCCGGGACAGGGAAAGACTGAAGCTTTCTTT
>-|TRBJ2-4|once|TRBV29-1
CSIIRGAKNIQYF
TGCAGCATCATCCGGGGGGCCAAAAACATTCAGTACTTC
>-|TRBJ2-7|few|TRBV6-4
CASSRDPNSYEQYF
TGTGCCAGCAGTCGGGACCCCAACAGCTACGAGCAGTACTTC
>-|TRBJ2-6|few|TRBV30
CAWSVRWGTGANVLTF
TGTGCCTGGAGTGTGAGATGGGGAACTGGGGCCAACGTCCTGACTTTC
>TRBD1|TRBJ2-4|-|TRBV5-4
CASSWTGEDIQYF
TGTGCCAGCAGCTGGACAGGGGAGGACATTCAGTACTTC
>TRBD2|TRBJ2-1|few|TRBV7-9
CASSPTSGSGKNEQFF
TGTGCCAGCAGCCCTACTAGCGGGAGTGGGAAAAATGAGCAGTTCTTC
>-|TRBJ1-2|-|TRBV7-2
CASSPNLVQVYGYTF
TGTGCCAGCAGCCCGAACCTGGTACAGGTCTATGGCTACACCTTC
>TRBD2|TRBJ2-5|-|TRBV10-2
CASSETSGGKETQYF
TGCGCCAGCAGTGAGACTAGCGGGGGGAAAGAGACCCAGTACTTC
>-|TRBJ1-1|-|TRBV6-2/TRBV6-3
CASSDEPNTEAFF
TGTGCCAGCAGTGACGAACCGAACACTGAAGCTTTCTTT
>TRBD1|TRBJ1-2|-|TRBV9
CASSATGVLSYGYTF
TGTGCCAGCAGCGCTACAGGGGTTCTTAGCTATGGCTACACCTTC
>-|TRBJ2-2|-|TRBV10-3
CAISQVTGSNTGELFF
TGTGCCATCAGCCAAGTGACAGGCTCGAACACCGGGGAGCTGTTTTTT
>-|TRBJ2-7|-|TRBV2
CASGRSYEQYF
TGTGCCAGCGGGCGGAGCTACGAGCAGTACTTC
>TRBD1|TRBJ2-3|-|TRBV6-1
CASSEVLGTGSTDTQYF
TGTGCCAGCAGTGAAGTGCTGGGGACAGGGAGCACAGATACGCAGTATTTT
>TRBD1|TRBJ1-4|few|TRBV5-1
CASSRQDRVNEKLFF
TGCGCCAGCAGCCGCCAGGACAGGGTAAATGAAAAACTGTTTTTT
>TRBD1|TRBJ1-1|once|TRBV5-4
CASSFAQGPRNTEAFF
TGTGCCAGCAGCTTCGCACAGGGGCCTAGGAACACTGAAGCTTTCTTT
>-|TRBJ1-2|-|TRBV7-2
CASSSPPGDYGYTF
TGTGCCAGCAGCTCCCCGCCGGGGGACTATGGCTACACCTTC
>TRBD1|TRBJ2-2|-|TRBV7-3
CASSSTGGRNTGELFF
TGTGCCAGCAGCTCGACAGGGGGTAGGAACACCGGGGAGCTGTTTTTT
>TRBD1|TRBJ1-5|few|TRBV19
CASRGQISNQPQHF
TGTGCCAGCAGGGGACAGATTAGCAATCAGCCCCAGCATTTT
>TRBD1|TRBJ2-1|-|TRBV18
CASSPRFQGETNEQFF
TGTGCCAGCTCACCACGGTTCCAGGGGGAAACTAATGAGCAGTTCTTC
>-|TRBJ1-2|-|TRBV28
CASNTPNYGYTF
TGTGCCAGCAACACTCCTAACTATGGCTACACCTTC
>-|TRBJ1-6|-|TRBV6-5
CASSYSFQGTGSPLHF
TGTGCCAGCAGTTACTCGTTTCAGGGTACGGGTTCACCCCTCCACTTT
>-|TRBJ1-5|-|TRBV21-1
CASSQEHQPQHF
TGTGCCAGCTCCCAGGAGCATCAGCCCCAGCATTTT
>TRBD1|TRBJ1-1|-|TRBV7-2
CASSNGQGNTEAFF
TGTGCCAGCAGCAACGGACAGGGGAACACTGAAGCTTTCTTT